This T cell receptor (beta chain) is from a study of shared clonotypes between healthy human individuals. Study conclusions and caveats: Sharing across four donors was highest in naive CD4 (around 5%) and lowest in memory CD8 (approximately 0.4%).

Notes on this clone: Its antigen is not identified.

The donors, all of them Caucasian adults, lived in Nashville, Tennessee. The CDR3 totals 12 residues. V lost 6 bases, J lost 5 bases, and 13 bases lay in between. Germline V gives CDR1 SQVTM, CDR2 ANQGSEA. Sequencing was performed with immunoSEQ multiplex PCR; in TCRdb, only in-frame clones are kept and a portion is missing. Here the sample spans 2 million to 2.5 million clones, just over 90% being singletons. This receptor was identified in a man between 18 and 29 years old in good health. Some clones in this sample may be carry-over from other donors' samples. The specimen was naive CD4+ T cells from PBMCs. The subset was: CD45RA+ positively selected. The chain is built from TRBV29-1 and TRBJ2-5; no firm D call. The CDR3 region has the DNA TGCAGCGTAGAGGACCTAAAGGAGACCCAGTACTTC. Its protein is CSVEDLKETQYF.